This T cell receptor beta chain was retrieved from a study of blood T cells in healthy people across ages. The germline V gene has CDR1 DFQATT and CDR2 SNEGSKA (reference sequence). V lost 5 bases to trimming and J lost 11 bases; unmatched junction nucleotides: 15. The length of the CDR3 is 15 residues. This clonotype was seen more than once but under ten times. PCR was performed a second time for roughly 7 to 11 cycles using a sample-barcoded 5' primer and a J-beta primer mix. A 12-random-nucleotide template-switch adaptor tagged each cDNA molecule. In TCRdb, the 5' RACE reads were re-called with MiXCR into one record per CDR3 protein. The sample includes about 1 million distinct CDR3 sequences, 45% of them seen just once.

Sequencing was carried out using blood. The TCR comes from a woman aged 55-70 years in good health. The V call is TRBV20-1, the J call TRBJ2-5; 12 bases agree with TRBD2. The CDR3 reads CSARDRLAGATEQYF. CDR3 in DNA: TGCAGTGCTCGGGACAGACTAGCGGGAGCCACTGAGCAGTACTTC.